The next 2 T cell receptor beta chains were all read from a single sample in a study of blood T cell repertoires in COVID-19. Repertoires were generated with immunoSEQ multiplex PCR, while TCRdb's copy carries only in-frame clones and drops some. Among around 100,000 clones listed, roughly nine tenths were seen once. The specimen sequenced was peripheral blood. These receptor sequences come from an elderly woman with acute or convalescent COVID-19.

The rearrangement uses TRBV5-4 and TRBJ1-2; 10 nucleotides align to TRBD1. V was pared by 4 bases and J by 7 bases, with 7 bases of the junction left unmatched. CDR1 is SGHNT, CDR2 YYREEE, per germline (reference sequence). There are 14 residues in the CDR3. CDR3 residues: CASSGRDRGSGYTF. CDR3 DNA sequence: TGTGCCAGCAGCGGAAGGGACAGGGGATCTGGCTACACCTTC.

The chain couples TRBV6-6 to TRBJ1-5; tentatively, D is TRBD1 (5 bases). Trimming took 7 bases from V and 7 from J, leaving 11 bases between them. The CDR3 spans 12 residues. Germline CDR1 MNHNY, CDR2 SVGAGI (reference sequence). CDR3 residues: CASTLGGQPQHF. As DNA, the CDR3 is TGTGCCAGCACCTTGGGGGGGCAGCCCCAGCATTTT.